This section outlines one TCR beta chain sequence together with its context. The target antigen is unknown. The study profiled TCR beta VDJ and CDR3 using genomic DNA as template. TCRdb re-derived calls from the reads in MiXCR, one entry per CDR3 protein. The data show 400,000 to 450,000 distinct CDR3 sequences, around 72% seen once. This sample is drawn from a study of CD8+CD57+ T cells in acquired aplastic anemia. Study overall: Recorded DNA amounts for sorted CD4+ and CD8+ cells had an average of around 3.4 ug. Study observations and caveats: Patients and controls shared over 25 CD8+ CDR3 sequences, which appeared highly expressed in patients and within their immunodominant clones.

Germline assignment: CDR1 SGHTA and CDR2 FQGNSA. The CDR3 runs 15 residues. The V gene lost 1 base and the J gene lost 0 bases, with 9 bases spanning the gap. The TCR comes from a human donor in good health, serving as a control. This chain uses TRBV7-2 with TRBJ2-5; D is tentatively TRBD1 or TRBD2 (5 bases each). The sample consisted of sorted CD4+, CD8+, or CD8+CD57+ T cells (not recorded which) from PBMCs. CDR3 protein: CASSLGVGDQETQYF. CDR3 nucleotide sequence: TGTGCCAGCAGCTTAGGAGTGGGGGACCAAGAGACCCAGTACTTC.